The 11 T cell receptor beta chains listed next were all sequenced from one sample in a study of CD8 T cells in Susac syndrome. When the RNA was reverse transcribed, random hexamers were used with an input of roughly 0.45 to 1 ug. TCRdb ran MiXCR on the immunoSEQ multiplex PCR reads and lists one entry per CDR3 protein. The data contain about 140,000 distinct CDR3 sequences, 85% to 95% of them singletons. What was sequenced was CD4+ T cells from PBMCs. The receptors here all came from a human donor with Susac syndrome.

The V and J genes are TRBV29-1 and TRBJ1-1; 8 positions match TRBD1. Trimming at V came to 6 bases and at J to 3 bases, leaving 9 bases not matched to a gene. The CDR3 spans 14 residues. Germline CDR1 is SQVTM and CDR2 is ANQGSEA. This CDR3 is CSVARTGRDTEAFF. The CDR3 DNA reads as TGCAGCGTAGCGCGGACAGGGCGGGACACTGAAGCTTTCTTT.

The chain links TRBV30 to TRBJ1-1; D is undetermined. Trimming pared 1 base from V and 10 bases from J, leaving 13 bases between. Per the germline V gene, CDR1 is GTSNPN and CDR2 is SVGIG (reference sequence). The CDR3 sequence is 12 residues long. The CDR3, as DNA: TGTGCCTGGAGTGCGTCGACATTTCGAGCTTTCTTT. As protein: CAWSASTFRAFF. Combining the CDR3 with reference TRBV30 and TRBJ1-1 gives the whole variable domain SQTIHQWPATLVQPVGSPLSLECTVEGTSNPNLYWYRQAAGRGLQLLFYSVGIGQISSEVPQNLSASRPQDRQFILSSKKLLLSDSGFYLCAWSASTFRAFFGQGTRLTVV.

The CDR3 DNA sequence: TGTGCCTGGAGGACTTTAACCGGGACAGAAGCTTTCTTT. This gives the protein CAWRTLTGTEAFF. The chain is built from TRBV30 and TRBJ1-1, with a tentative D call TRBD1 (6 bases). With 3 bases removed from V and 8 bases from J, the gap between germline ends came to 16 bases. Germline V gene lookup returns CDR1 GTSNPN and CDR2 SVGIG (reference sequence). This CDR3 has 13 residues.

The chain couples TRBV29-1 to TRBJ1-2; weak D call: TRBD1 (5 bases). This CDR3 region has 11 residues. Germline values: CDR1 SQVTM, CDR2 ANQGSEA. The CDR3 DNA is TGCACCGCGTTAATTAGGGACGGCTACACCTTC. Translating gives CTALIRDGYTF.

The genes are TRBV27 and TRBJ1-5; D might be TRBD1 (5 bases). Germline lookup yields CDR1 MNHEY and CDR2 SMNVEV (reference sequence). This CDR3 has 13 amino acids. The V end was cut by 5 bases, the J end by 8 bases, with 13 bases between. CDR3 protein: CASSKRAREPQHF. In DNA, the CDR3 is TGTGCCAGCAGTAAGAGGGCCAGGGAGCCCCAGCATTTT.

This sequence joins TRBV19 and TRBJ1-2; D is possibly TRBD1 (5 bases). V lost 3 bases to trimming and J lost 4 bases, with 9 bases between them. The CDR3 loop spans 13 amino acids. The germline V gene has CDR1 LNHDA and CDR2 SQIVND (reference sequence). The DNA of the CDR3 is TGTGCCAGTAGTATGGGACGAAGCTATGGCTACACCTTC. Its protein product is CASSMGRSYGYTF.

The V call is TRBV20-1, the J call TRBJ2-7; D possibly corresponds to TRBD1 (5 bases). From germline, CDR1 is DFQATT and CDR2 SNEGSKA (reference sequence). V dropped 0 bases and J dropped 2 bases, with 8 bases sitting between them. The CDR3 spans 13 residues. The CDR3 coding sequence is TGCAGTGCTAGAGAACAGGCGACCTACGAGCAGTACTTC. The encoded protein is CSAREQATYEQYF.

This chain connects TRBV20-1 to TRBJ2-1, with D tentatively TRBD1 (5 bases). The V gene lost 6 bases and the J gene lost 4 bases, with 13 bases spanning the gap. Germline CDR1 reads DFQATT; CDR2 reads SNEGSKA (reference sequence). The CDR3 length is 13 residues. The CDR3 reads CSADLGPYNEQFF. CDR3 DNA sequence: TGCAGTGCGGATCTGGGGCCGTACAATGAGCAGTTCTTC.

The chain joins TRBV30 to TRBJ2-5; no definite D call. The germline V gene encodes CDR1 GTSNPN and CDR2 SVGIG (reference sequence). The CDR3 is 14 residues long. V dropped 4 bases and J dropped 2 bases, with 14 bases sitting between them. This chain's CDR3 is CAWTINSLQETQYF. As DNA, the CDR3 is TGTGCCTGGACCATAAACAGCCTACAAGAGACCCAGTACTTC.

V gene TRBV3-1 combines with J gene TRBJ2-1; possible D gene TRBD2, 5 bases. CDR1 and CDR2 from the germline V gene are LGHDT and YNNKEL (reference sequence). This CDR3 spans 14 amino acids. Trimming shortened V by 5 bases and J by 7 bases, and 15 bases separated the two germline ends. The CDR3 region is CASSYPESGNEQFF. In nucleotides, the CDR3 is TGTGCCAGCAGCTACCCCGAATCGGGGAATGAGCAGTTCTTC.

The CDR3 protein is CATRGPGQGKYEQYF. The CDR3, as DNA: TGTGCCACCAGAGGACCGGGACAGGGTAAATACGAGCAGTACTTC. The genes are TRBV24-1 and TRBJ2-7; TRBD1 matches 9 bases. The CDR3 spans 15 residues. CDR1 and CDR2 (germline): KGHDR, SFDVKD. The ends lost 7 bases at V and 4 bases at J; junction bases unmatched: 10.